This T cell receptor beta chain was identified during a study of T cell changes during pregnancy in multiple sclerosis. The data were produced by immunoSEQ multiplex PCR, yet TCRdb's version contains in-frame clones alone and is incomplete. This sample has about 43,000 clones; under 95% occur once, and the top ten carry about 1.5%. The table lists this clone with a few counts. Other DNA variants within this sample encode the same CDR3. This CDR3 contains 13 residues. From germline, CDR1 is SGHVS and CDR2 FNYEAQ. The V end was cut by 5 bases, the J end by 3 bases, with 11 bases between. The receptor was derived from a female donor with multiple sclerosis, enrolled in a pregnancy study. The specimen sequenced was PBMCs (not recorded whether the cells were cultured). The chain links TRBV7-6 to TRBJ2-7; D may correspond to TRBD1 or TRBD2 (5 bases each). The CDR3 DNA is TGTGCCAGCAGCCCGGGACCAAACTACGAGCAGTACTTC. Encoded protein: CASSPGPNYEQYF.